The present T cell receptor (beta chain) was sequenced within a study of regulatory T cells in long-lasting Graves disease. Time point given: persistent/refractory GD, antithyroid drugs over 5 years with positive TRAb. Scientists built the TCR library using RNA that was extracted from PBMCs. In each case, Graves' disease was diagnosed per American Thyroid Association guidelines. Study results and limitations: It is possible that accuracy was reduced by the small size of the sample. TRBV28, TRBJ1-2 and TRBJ2-5 were favored in persistent disease.

Both iRepertoire HTBI primers and Arm-PCR of CDR3 regions were used to build the TCR beta libraries. Using its own MiXCR run on the multiplex PCR reads, TCRdb lists one record per CDR3 protein. The repertoire holds roughly 450,000 distinct CDR3 sequences, with around 21% as singletons. This CDR3 spans 16 amino acids. Per germline, CDR1 MDHEN and CDR2 SYDVKM. Unmatched junction bases numbered 11, after V lost 5 bases and J lost 5 bases. This clonotype came up many times. Antigen unknown. The material was peripheral blood mononuclear cells (PBMCs), obtained when the disease was refractory, from a patient treated with antithyroid drugs. The rearrangement links TRBV28 to TRBJ2-5, with 10 bases identical to TRBD1. This receptor was taken from a female donor with Graves disease. The CDR3, as DNA: TGTGCCAGCAGTAAAGAGACAGGGGGCCGGCTTGAGACCCAGTACTTC. It translates to CASSKETGGRLETQYF.